This entry features one T cell receptor beta chain sequence. These data come from a study of blood T cell repertoires in COVID-19. For the study at large: The cDNA or gDNA used as material had been derived from T cells, B-cell-depleted T cells, or PBMCs.

Sequenced by immunoSEQ multiplex PCR; TCRdb stores in-frame clones only, minus some. The table shows about 49,000 clones, with 82% occurring only once. The source is a woman in her sixties or seventies with acute or convalescent COVID-19. The sequenced sample was peripheral blood.

CDR3 loop: CASSYSSGATNEKLFF. The CDR3 region has the DNA TGTGCCAGCAGTTATTCGTCAGGGGCAACTAATGAAAAACTGTTTTTT. The chain combines TRBV6-6 with TRBJ1-4; D may be TRBD1 (6 bases). Trimming left V 3 bases short and J 0 bases short, with 11 bases between. This CDR3 has 16 residues. The V gene's germline CDR1 is MNHNY and CDR2 SVGAGI (reference sequence).